This note documents a single T cell receptor beta chain sequence. The record originates from a study of control samples from healthy donors and cancer patients. CDR3 length: 15 residues. Deletions cut 1 base from V and 9 bases from J, with 13 bases between. Germline V gene data show CDR1 as SGHTA and CDR2 as FQGNSA. The method was immunoSEQ multiplex PCR; TCRdb's version includes in-frame clones alone and lacks a portion of them. Here the sample spans some 120,000 clones, around nine tenths being singletons. This chain joins TRBV7-2 and TRBJ1-6; D might be TRBD1 (5 bases). The receptor was isolated from a man aged 35-49 years in good health. The sample taken for sequencing was blood. In nucleotides, the CDR3 is TGTGCCAGCAGCTTAGTGGGGGGAGGTGTTTCACCCCTCCACTTT. Protein product: CASSLVGGGVSPLHF. The full variable domain, completed using reference TRBV7-2 and TRBJ1-6, is GAGVSQSPSNKVTEKGKDVELRCDPISGHTALYWYRQSLGQGLEFLIYFQGNSAPDKSGLPSDRFSAERTGGSVSTLTIQRTQQEDSAVYLCASSLVGGGVSPLHFGNGTRLTVT.